Each of the 8 T cell receptor beta chains below was sequenced from the same sample in a study of spatial heterogeneity in lung cancer. One entry per CDR3 protein, called by TCRdb with MiXCR from the 5' RACE reads. The repertoire holds approximately 92,000 distinct CDR3 sequences, around 12% seen once, with 35% to 45% in the top ten. Time point specified: sample taken at primary tumor resection. The material was PBMCs, obtained at surgery. The receptors shown here come from a male donor with early-stage non-small cell lung cancer.

In its sample, this clonotype was seen a few times. For the CDR3, the DNA is TGTGCCAGCAGCCCTTTGACTAGCGGGGCGTTCGAGCAGTACTTC. This codes for CASSPLTSGAFEQYF. The rearrangement joins TRBV3-1 to TRBJ2-7, with TRBD2 matching over 11 bases. Germline V CDR1 and CDR2: LGHDT, YNNKEL (reference sequence). This CDR3 contains 15 residues. V shed 4 bases, J shed 6 bases, and the junction held 8 bases outside the gene matches.

In regard to this clonotype: One end of the junction fails to match germline, which may point to a read error. The chain links TRBV11-2 to TRBJ1-4; tentative D call: TRBD1 (6 bases). Per the germline V gene, CDR1 is SGHAT and CDR2 is FQNNGV. This CDR3 has 14 residues. As DNA, the CDR3 is TGTGCCAGCAGCTCCGACAGGATAAATGATAAACTGTTTTTT. It translates to CASSSDRINDKLFF.

The chain has TRBV7-2 and TRBJ1-3; no clear D gene. CDR3 size: 15 residues. CDR1 is SGHTA, CDR2 FQGNSA, per germline. V shed 3 bases and J shed 0 bases, with 9 bases lying between them. CDR3 loop: CASSFRPGSGNTIYF. The CDR3 DNA reads as TGTGCCAGCAGCTTTCGTCCCGGCTCTGGAAACACCATATATTTT.

This clonotype was observed a few times. The chain has TRBV19 and TRBJ2-3, with D possibly matching TRBD2 (5 bases). In germline, CDR1 is LNHDA, CDR2 SQIVND (reference sequence). This CDR3 has 13 residues. V lost 10 bases and J lost 0, with 11 bases in between. Written as DNA, the CDR3 is TGTGCCACCAGACGGACTAGCACAGATACGCAGTATTTT. This gives the protein CATRRTSTDTQYF.

The V gene is TRBV4-2, the J gene TRBJ2-7, with a possible D match to TRBD2 (6 bases). This CDR3 is built from 16 residues. CDR1 is LGHNA, CDR2 YNFKEQ, per germline. The V end was cut by 0 bases, the J end by 5 bases, with 17 bases between. DNA of the CDR3: TGTGCCAGCAGCCAAGATAAAGCGGGCGGGGCCCACGAGCAGTACTTC. Amino acids: CASSQDKAGGAHEQYF.

The chain is built from TRBV4-3 and TRBJ2-5; 10 positions match TRBD1. The germline gives CDR1 LGHNA, CDR2 YSLEER. The CDR3 extends over 17 amino acids. The V gene end was trimmed by 0 bases and the J gene end by 5 bases; junction bases not matched to a gene: 9. DNA of the CDR3: TGCGCCAGCAGCCAAGATAGAGGGACAGGGGCCCGGGAGACCCAGTACTTC. Translating gives CASSQDRGTGARETQYF.

The V call is TRBV5-1, the J call TRBJ2-7; D is perhaps TRBD1 (6 bases). The V and J ends lost 4 bases and 3 bases respectively, with 11 bases between them. CDR3 length: 13 residues. Germline CDR1 and CDR2: SGHRS and YFSETQ. The chain's CDR3 is CASSPTGNYEQYF. For the CDR3, the DNA is TGCGCCAGCAGCCCAACAGGGAACTACGAGCAGTACTTC. The variable domain in full, completed from reference TRBV5-1 and TRBJ2-7, reads KAGVTQTPRYLIKTRGQQVTLSCSPISGHRSVSWYQQTPGQGLQFLFEYFSETQRNKGNFPGRFSGRQFSNSRSEMNVSTLELGDSALYLCASSPTGNYEQYFGPGTRLTVT.

This clonotype has just a few counts. CDR3 protein: CASSFRDRIPYSNQPQHF. The CDR3 nucleotides are TGTGCCAGCAGTTTTAGGGACAGGATCCCTTATAGCAATCAGCCCCAGCATTTT. The V gene is TRBV28, the J gene TRBJ1-5; 8 bases map to TRBD1. Germline CDR1 is MDHEN and CDR2 is SYDVKM. The CDR3 contains 18 residues. V dropped 3 bases and J dropped 0; count of bases not matched to a gene: 10.